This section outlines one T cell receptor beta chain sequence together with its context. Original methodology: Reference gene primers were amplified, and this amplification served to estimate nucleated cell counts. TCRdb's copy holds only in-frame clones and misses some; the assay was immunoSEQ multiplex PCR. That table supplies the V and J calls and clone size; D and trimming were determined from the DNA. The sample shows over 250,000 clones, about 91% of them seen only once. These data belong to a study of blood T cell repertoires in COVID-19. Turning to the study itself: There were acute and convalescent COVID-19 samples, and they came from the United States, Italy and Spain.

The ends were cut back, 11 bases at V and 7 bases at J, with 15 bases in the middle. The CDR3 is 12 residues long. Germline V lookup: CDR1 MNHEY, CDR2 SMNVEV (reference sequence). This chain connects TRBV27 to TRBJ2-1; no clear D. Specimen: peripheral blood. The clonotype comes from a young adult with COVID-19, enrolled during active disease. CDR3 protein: CAPSHSMNEQFF. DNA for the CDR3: TGTGCCCCTAGTCACTCTATGAATGAGCAGTTCTTC.